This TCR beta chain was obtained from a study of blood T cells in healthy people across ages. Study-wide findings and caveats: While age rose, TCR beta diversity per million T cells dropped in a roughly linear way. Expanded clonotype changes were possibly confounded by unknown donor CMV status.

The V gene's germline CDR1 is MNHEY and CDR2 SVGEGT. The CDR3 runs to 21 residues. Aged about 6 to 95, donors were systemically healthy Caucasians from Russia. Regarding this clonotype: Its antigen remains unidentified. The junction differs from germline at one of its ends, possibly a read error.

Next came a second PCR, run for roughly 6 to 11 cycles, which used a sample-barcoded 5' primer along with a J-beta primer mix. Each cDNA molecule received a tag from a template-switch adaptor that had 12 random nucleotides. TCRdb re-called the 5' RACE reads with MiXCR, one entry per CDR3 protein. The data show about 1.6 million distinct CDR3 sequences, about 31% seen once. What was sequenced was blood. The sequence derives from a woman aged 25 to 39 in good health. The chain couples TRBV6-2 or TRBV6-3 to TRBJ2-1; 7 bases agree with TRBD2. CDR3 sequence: CAGSYPLVWEGPISSYNEQFF. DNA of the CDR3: TGTGCCGGCAGTTACCCTCTAGTGTGGGAGGGCCCAATTTCTTCCTACAATGAGCAGTTCTTC.